This T cell receptor beta chain derives from a study of shared clonotypes between healthy human individuals. Study results and caveats: Inspection by rarefaction showed sorted-subset sequencing to be incomplete despite large depth.

The CDR3 covers 14 residues. Trimming took off 4 bases at V and 1 base at J, with 10 bases between the two ends. CDR1 is MNHNS, CDR2 SASEGT, per germline. It was into CD45RA+ naive and CD45RA-negative memory subsets that the CD4+ cells were split. Notes on this clone: Antigen: not known. Within the sample, other DNA sequences also encode this same CDR3.

Clones were sequenced by immunoSEQ multiplex PCR, and TCRdb holds only the in-frame ones, with some missing. The sample has about 980,000 clones, around three quarters seen once. The receptor was isolated from a man younger than 35 in good health. Sequencing used memory CD4+ T cells sorted from blood. As to subset: CD45RA-negative fraction. V and J are TRBV6-1 and TRBJ1-1, with D unclear. Here the CDR3 DNA reads TGTGCCAGCAGTGGGCGGATAAAGAACACTGAAGCTTTCTTT. This sequence encodes CASSGRIKNTEAFF.